The rows below give T cell receptor beta chains drawn from one sample of a study of T-cell memory formation after mild COVID-19. Via MiXCR, TCRdb re-called the 5' RACE reads, giving one row per CDR3 protein. The sample records hundreds of thousands of distinct CDR3 sequences, roughly an eighth being singletons. The sample consisted of PBMCs or a T cell subset sorted from them (not recorded which). These receptors were collected from a man younger than 30 who had mild COVID-19 (a few samples of this study predate the infection). Cell type and time point are not known. Each CDR3 is given with its conserved first and last residue. D genes are given only for firm matches. Size is omitted from some rows. Given values are once, few, many or a class for expanded clones.

clone_size: .; d_call: .; j_call: TRBJ2-5; v_call: TRBV6-5; cdr3_aa: CASSYGKRGSQETQYF; cdr3_nt: TGTGCCAGCAGTTACGGGAAACGGGGGAGCCAAGAGACCCAGTACTTC
clone_size: .; d_call: TRBD1; j_call: TRBJ2-5; v_call: TRBV5-1; cdr3_aa: CASSSRGTGGETQYF; cdr3_nt: TGCGCCAGCAGCTCCCGGGGGACAGGGGGAGAGACCCAGTACTTC
clone_size: few; d_call: .; j_call: TRBJ2-4; v_call: TRBV6-6; cdr3_aa: CASSYRPWVKNIQYF; cdr3_nt: TGTGCCAGCAGTTACAGACCGTGGGTCAAAAACATTCAGTACTTC
clone_size: .; d_call: .; j_call: TRBJ1-6; v_call: TRBV10-1; cdr3_aa: CAIFTLGGRDSPLHF; cdr3_nt: TGCGCCATCTTCACACTCGGGGGGCGCGATTCACCCCTCCACTTT
clone_size: few; d_call: TRBD2; j_call: TRBJ2-1; v_call: TRBV5-1; cdr3_aa: CASTSGGTSHYNEQFF; cdr3_nt: TGCGCCAGCACTAGCGGGGGGACTTCCCACTACAATGAGCAGTTCTTC
clone_size: .; d_call: .; j_call: TRBJ1-2; v_call: TRBV7-9; cdr3_aa: CASSLYGGPGVGYTF; cdr3_nt: TGTGCCAGCAGCTTGTACGGGGGTCCGGGAGTTGGCTACACCTTC
clone_size: .; d_call: .; j_call: TRBJ1-4; v_call: TRBV5-6; cdr3_aa: CASRRSGTSYEKLFF; cdr3_nt: TGTGCCAGCCGCCGGTCGGGGACATCATATGAAAAACTGTTTTTT
clone_size: few; d_call: .; j_call: TRBJ2-3; v_call: TRBV28; cdr3_aa: CASMGGPVTQYF; cdr3_nt: TGTGCCAGCATGGGGGGCCCGGTGACGCAGTATTTT
clone_size: .; d_call: .; j_call: TRBJ2-3; v_call: TRBV3-1; cdr3_aa: CASSGVQGGRTDTQYF; cdr3_nt: TGTGCCTCCAGTGGAGTGCAGGGGGGACGCACAGATACGCAGTATTTT
clone_size: .; d_call: TRBD1; j_call: TRBJ1-1; v_call: TRBV5-1; cdr3_aa: CASSLGDRGHTEAFF; cdr3_nt: TGCGCCAGCAGCTTGGGGGACAGGGGCCACACTGAAGCTTTCTTT
clone_size: few; d_call: .; j_call: TRBJ2-3; v_call: TRBV9; cdr3_aa: CASSVDVRPHGQYF; cdr3_nt: TGTGCCAGCAGCGTAGATGTACGGCCCCATGGGCAGTATTTT
clone_size: many; d_call: .; j_call: TRBJ2-3; v_call: TRBV7-9; cdr3_aa: CASSGGGVSGDTQYF; cdr3_nt: TGTGCCAGCAGCGGTGGCGGGGTGTCAGGAGATACGCAGTATTTT
clone_size: few; d_call: TRBD1; j_call: TRBJ1-2; v_call: TRBV18; cdr3_aa: CASSKGQEFGYTF; cdr3_nt: TGTGCCAGCTCAAAGGGACAGGAATTCGGCTACACCTTC
clone_size: few; d_call: .; j_call: TRBJ1-4; v_call: TRBV18; cdr3_aa: CASNGRPDEKLFF; cdr3_nt: TGTGCCAGCAATGGGCGTCCCGATGAAAAACTGTTTTTT
clone_size: .; d_call: .; j_call: TRBJ1-5; v_call: TRBV19; cdr3_aa: CASSRQNNQPQHF; cdr3_nt: TGTGCCAGTAGTAGACAGAACAATCAGCCCCAGCATTTT
clone_size: .; d_call: .; j_call: TRBJ2-7; v_call: TRBV15; cdr3_aa: CAPSAEIGDPDSTYEQYF; cdr3_nt: TGTGCCCCCTCAGCAGAGATCGGGGACCCGGACAGTACCTACGAGCAGTACTTC
clone_size: few; d_call: .; j_call: TRBJ2-5; v_call: TRBV4-1; cdr3_aa: CASSQETDGGETQYF; cdr3_nt: TGCGCCAGCAGCCAAGAGACGGACGGTGGAGAGACCCAGTACTTC
clone_size: .; d_call: .; j_call: TRBJ1-4; v_call: TRBV7-9; cdr3_aa: CASSLGDVATNEKLFF; cdr3_nt: TGTGCCAGCAGCTTAGGCGACGTTGCAACTAATGAAAAACTGTTTTTT
clone_size: few; d_call: .; j_call: TRBJ1-1; v_call: TRBV12-3/TRBV12-4; cdr3_aa: CASSLMSTEAFF; cdr3_nt: TGTGCCAGCAGTTTAATGAGCACTGAAGCTTTCTTT
clone_size: few; d_call: .; j_call: TRBJ2-3; v_call: TRBV4-3; cdr3_aa: CASSQARVDTQYF; cdr3_nt: TGCGCCAGCAGCCAAGCCCGCGTAGATACGCAGTATTTT
clone_size: many; d_call: .; j_call: TRBJ1-6; v_call: TRBV7-9; cdr3_aa: CASSLGADSPLHF; cdr3_nt: TGTGCCAGCAGCTTAGGGGCCGATTCACCCCTCCACTTT
clone_size: many; d_call: .; j_call: TRBJ1-1; v_call: TRBV27; cdr3_aa: CASSYLGNTEAFF; cdr3_nt: TGTGCCAGCAGTTACCTGGGGAACACTGAAGCTTTCTTT
clone_size: few; d_call: .; j_call: TRBJ2-1; v_call: TRBV5-1; cdr3_aa: CASSTGRYNEQFF; cdr3_nt: TGCGCCAGCAGCACGGGACGGTACAATGAGCAGTTCTTC
clone_size: few; d_call: TRBD1; j_call: TRBJ2-5; v_call: TRBV11-1; cdr3_aa: CASSSAFDRGQETQYF; cdr3_nt: TGTGCCAGCAGCTCGGCCTTTGACAGGGGCCAAGAGACCCAGTACTTC
clone_size: .; d_call: TRBD1; j_call: TRBJ2-1; v_call: TRBV4-3; cdr3_aa: CASSARDRGDNEQFF; cdr3_nt: TGCGCCAGCAGCGCCCGGGACAGGGGTGACAATGAGCAGTTCTTC
clone_size: few; d_call: .; j_call: TRBJ1-1; v_call: TRBV12-3/TRBV12-4; cdr3_aa: CASSLFSGASSGGTEAFF; cdr3_nt: TGTGCCAGCAGTTTGTTTTCCGGGGCGTCTTCCGGGGGCACTGAAGCTTTCTTT
clone_size: .; d_call: .; j_call: TRBJ2-7; v_call: TRBV11-2; cdr3_aa: CASSLDRSGYEQYF; cdr3_nt: TGTGCCAGCAGCTTAGATCGTTCCGGATACGAGCAGTACTTC
clone_size: .; d_call: TRBD1; j_call: TRBJ1-1; v_call: TRBV19; cdr3_aa: CASSKVQGSGTEAFF; cdr3_nt: TGTGCCAGTAGTAAAGTACAGGGGAGCGGCACTGAAGCTTTCTTT
clone_size: few; d_call: .; j_call: TRBJ2-7; v_call: TRBV4-1; cdr3_aa: CASSPGGRPYEQYF; cdr3_nt: TGCGCCAGCAGCCCCGGGGGCAGACCCTACGAGCAGTACTTC
clone_size: few; d_call: TRBD2; j_call: TRBJ2-7; v_call: TRBV29-1; cdr3_aa: CSVVRGGSYEQYF; cdr3_nt: TGCAGCGTTGTCCGGGGGGGCTCCTACGAGCAGTACTTC
clone_size: .; d_call: .; j_call: TRBJ1-3; v_call: TRBV6-5; cdr3_aa: CASRPGVSGNTIYF; cdr3_nt: TGTGCCAGCAGACCCGGGGTATCTGGAAACACCATATATTTT
clone_size: .; d_call: .; j_call: TRBJ1-4; v_call: TRBV20-1; cdr3_aa: CSAPFEKLFF; cdr3_nt: TGCAGTGCTCCGTTTGAAAAACTGTTTTTT
clone_size: .; d_call: .; j_call: TRBJ1-1; v_call: TRBV24-1; cdr3_aa: CATSDLDSTEAFF; cdr3_nt: TGTGCCACCAGTGATCTTGACAGCACTGAAGCTTTCTTT
clone_size: few; d_call: TRBD1; j_call: TRBJ2-1; v_call: TRBV7-2; cdr3_aa: CASSVGQGRGEQFF; cdr3_nt: TGTGCCAGCAGCGTCGGACAGGGGCGAGGTGAGCAGTTCTTC
clone_size: many; d_call: TRBD2; j_call: TRBJ2-1; v_call: TRBV29-1; cdr3_aa: CSVDAGGPSEQFF; cdr3_nt: TGCAGCGTTGATGCGGGGGGGCCGAGTGAGCAGTTCTTC
clone_size: .; d_call: .; j_call: TRBJ1-1; v_call: TRBV6-5; cdr3_aa: CASSQSDTGNTEAFF; cdr3_nt: TGTGCCAGCAGTCAAAGCGACACAGGGAACACTGAAGCTTTCTTT
clone_size: .; d_call: .; j_call: TRBJ2-6; v_call: TRBV6-6; cdr3_aa: CASSYSRQGRGGANVLTF; cdr3_nt: TGTGCCAGCAGTTACTCGAGGCAGGGGAGGGGTGGGGCCAACGTCCTGACTTTC
clone_size: .; d_call: TRBD2; j_call: TRBJ2-3; v_call: TRBV5-8; cdr3_aa: CASSRRLAGIDTQYF; cdr3_nt: TGTGCCAGCAGCCGGCGCCTAGCGGGCATAGATACGCAGTATTTT
clone_size: .; d_call: TRBD2; j_call: TRBJ2-5; v_call: TRBV20-1; cdr3_aa: CSASLLAGDQETQYF; cdr3_nt: TGCAGTGCTAGTCTGCTAGCGGGGGACCAAGAGACCCAGTACTTC
clone_size: few; d_call: .; j_call: TRBJ2-2; v_call: TRBV5-1; cdr3_aa: CASSSSVTGELFF; cdr3_nt: TGCGCCAGCAGCTCTAGTGTCACCGGGGAGCTGTTTTTT
clone_size: .; d_call: .; j_call: TRBJ1-5; v_call: TRBV24-1; cdr3_aa: CATSPAPSDRNQPQHF; cdr3_nt: TGTGCCACCAGTCCAGCCCCAAGTGACAGAAATCAGCCCCAGCATTTT
clone_size: few; d_call: TRBD1; j_call: TRBJ1-6; v_call: TRBV7-2; cdr3_aa: CASSPGQGVSPLHF; cdr3_nt: TGTGCCAGCAGCCCGGGACAGGGTGTATCACCCCTCCACTTT
clone_size: .; d_call: .; j_call: TRBJ2-5; v_call: TRBV11-2; cdr3_aa: CASSFVLAKETQYF; cdr3_nt: TGTGCCAGCAGCTTCGTCTTAGCCAAAGAGACCCAGTACTTC
clone_size: .; d_call: .; j_call: TRBJ1-5; v_call: TRBV4-2; cdr3_aa: CASSQEGGNSNQPQHF; cdr3_nt: TGTGCCAGCAGCCAAGAAGGTGGTAATAGCAATCAGCCCCAGCATTTT
clone_size: many; d_call: .; j_call: TRBJ2-7; v_call: TRBV4-1; cdr3_aa: CASSPRASSSYEQYF; cdr3_nt: TGCGCCAGCAGCCCTCGGGCTTCTAGCTCCTACGAGCAGTACTTC
clone_size: few; d_call: TRBD2; j_call: TRBJ2-3; v_call: TRBV5-1; cdr3_aa: CASGGMTSGGTDTQYF; cdr3_nt: TGCGCCAGCGGGGGAATGACTAGCGGGGGTACAGATACGCAGTATTTT
clone_size: .; d_call: .; j_call: TRBJ1-1; v_call: TRBV7-2; cdr3_aa: CASSSQADTEAFF; cdr3_nt: TGTGCCAGCAGCTCCCAGGCGGACACTGAAGCTTTCTTT
clone_size: .; d_call: TRBD2; j_call: TRBJ2-1; v_call: TRBV20-1; cdr3_aa: CSAFGGSSYNEQFF; cdr3_nt: TGCAGTGCCTTCGGGGGGTCCTCCTACAATGAGCAGTTCTTC
clone_size: many; d_call: TRBD2; j_call: TRBJ2-1; v_call: TRBV3-1; cdr3_aa: CASSPWRGVYNEQFF; cdr3_nt: TGTGCCAGCAGCCCATGGCGGGGGGTCTACAATGAGCAGTTCTTC
clone_size: few; d_call: TRBD2; j_call: TRBJ2-3; v_call: TRBV27; cdr3_aa: CASSWGQRGEDTQYF; cdr3_nt: TGTGCCAGCAGTTGGGGTCAGCGGGGGGAGGATACGCAGTATTTT